This entry is about one T cell receptor (beta chain). Its specificity is not known. This sample was taken from a study of cytomegalovirus exposure and HLA in healthy donors. Study results and limitations: A later analysis, which compared TCR beta chains of equal frequency, found the HLA-associated ones more clonally expanded.

This CDR3 is built from 15 residues. V lost 3 bases to trimming and J lost 0 bases, with 10 bases between them. Germline-derived CDR1 and CDR2 are SNHLY and FYNNEI. Vbeta (60) and Jbeta (13) primers were used in the PCR. The repertoire was sequenced with immunoSEQ multiplex PCR; TCRdb's copy has only in-frame clones and lacks some. The sample comprises fewer than 200,000 clones, around 68% of which are singletons, and approximately 1.4% rests with the top ten. The chain combines TRBV2 with TRBJ2-3; weak D call: TRBD2 (6 bases). What was sequenced was PBMCs. The TCR was taken from a girl aged 5-17 years in good health and CMV-seronegative. The CDR3 is CASSDLGGSTDTQYF. The DNA of the CDR3 is TGTGCCAGCAGTGACCTCGGGGGTAGCACAGATACGCAGTATTTT.